This T cell receptor (beta chain) derives from a study of blood T cell repertoires in COVID-19. At the level of the study: The United States, Italy and Spain provided the acute and convalescent COVID-19 samples. PBMCs, B-cell-depleted T cells, or T cells were the source of the cDNA or gDNA that made up the material.

Original handling: Amplification of reference gene primers was used by the study to estimate nucleated cell counts. Clones were sequenced by immunoSEQ multiplex PCR, and TCRdb holds only the in-frame ones, with some missing. V and J calls and clone size are as listed in that table; D and trimming were resolved from the DNA. The data contain under 400,000 clones, about 89% of them singletons. The CDR3 covers 14 residues. The germline V gene has CDR1 SNHLY and CDR2 FYNNEI. The trim removed 5 bases at V and 5 bases at J, leaving 4 bases unmatched. In Seattle, patients joined the study during active infection and were tracked longitudinally.

Sequenced material: peripheral blood. The source is a woman in her 30s with COVID-19, enrolled during active disease. This chain uses TRBV2 with TRBJ1-5; 9 bases align to TRBD1. The CDR3 spells CASSWTGEHQPQHF. CDR3 sequence (DNA): TGTGCCAGCAGTTGGACAGGGGAGCATCAGCCCCAGCATTTT.